This entry features one T cell receptor (beta chain) sequence. As yet, its antigen is unknown. Trimming shortened V by 5 bases and J by 8 bases, and 10 bases separated the two germline ends. This CDR3 region has 12 residues. Germline CDR1 ENHRY, CDR2 SYGVKD. The source of the sample is a study of identical twins. Study-wide points: Weaker excess twin sharing was seen among beta out-of-frame sequences. Conclusions were based on cross-sectional statistical analysis, without following the same donors.

TCRdb re-analysed the 5' RACE reads in MiXCR, keeping a single row per CDR3 protein. Among approximately 1.8 million distinct CDR3 sequences listed, about 30% were seen once. Sequences were obtained from cord blood. The chain joins TRBV10-3 to TRBJ2-4, with D hard to call. The clonotype was recovered from a newborn girl in good health. CDR3 amino acids: CAISPDPYIQYF. The CDR3 nucleotides are TGTGCCATCAGTCCGGACCCGTACATTCAGTACTTC.